Below, one TCR beta chain is given with its context. This record belongs to a study of Tregs in tolerant kidney transplant recipients. The protocol was immunoSEQ multiplex PCR, while the TCRdb copy is restricted to in-frame clones and leaves out a portion. The sample comprises around 50,000 clones, around 88% of which are singletons, and 4.5% to 6.5% rests with the top ten. V lost 0 bases to trimming and J lost 1 base, with 7 bases between them. The CDR3 is made up of 14 amino acids. Germline-derived CDR1 and CDR2 are KGHSH and LQKENI. Thawed PBMCs were FACS-sorted into unstimulated CD4+CD25+CD127- regulatory T cells, CD4+CD25- non-regulatory cells, CD4 and CD8 cells.

This TCR derives from a human donor in good health. Material: CD4+ T cells from blood. V and J are TRBV18 and TRBJ2-7; tentatively, D is TRBD1 or TRBD2 (5 bases each). The CDR3 reads CASSPPGGSYEQYF. The CDR3 nucleotides read TGTGCCAGCTCACCACCTGGGGGTTCCTACGAGCAGTACTTC.